This T cell receptor beta chain was captured by sequencing in a study of Ad26.COV2.S vaccination and SARS-CoV-2 variants. Findings and limits, study-wide: Assessments of TCR breadth and depth may have underestimated the total T cell responses. Reportedly, after vaccination the spike-specific CD8+ and CD4+ T cell responses displayed substantial breadth. Vaccine recipients and placebo recipients showed similar non-spike TCR breadth. People who got the vaccine had more spike-specific TCR breadth than people who got placebo.

CDR1 SGHAT and CDR2 FQNNGV come from the germline V gene. The CDR3 totals 15 residues. The V segment lost 4 bases and the J segment 3 bases; nucleotides outside the gene matches: 4. A note on this clone: Its specificity is not known.

Produced via immunoSEQ multiplex PCR; TCRdb's table is partial and in-frame only. This sample yields 150,000 to 200,000 clones, of which 87% are seen a single time; about 5.5% belongs to the top ten. The sequence was obtained from a human donor who had recovered from COVID-19. The rearrangement joins TRBV11-2 to TRBJ2-1; 9 nucleotides line up with TRBD2. The sequencing here drew on peripheral blood, taken after recovery from COVID-19. The CDR3 here is CASSSASGVYNEQFF. The DNA of the CDR3 is TGTGCCAGCAGCTCTGCTAGCGGGGTCTACAATGAGCAGTTCTTC.